The next 30 T cell receptor beta chains were all read from a single sample in a study of cytomegalovirus exposure and HLA in healthy donors. The PCR ran on 60 Vbeta and 13 Jbeta primers. TCRdb's copy holds only in-frame clones and misses some; the assay was immunoSEQ multiplex PCR. The sample includes a few hundred thousand clones, roughly 80% of them seen just once. The source material was PBMCs. The receptors shown here come from a man younger than 40 in good health and CMV-seronegative.

This chain uses TRBV6-6 with TRBJ2-5; TRBD2 is a possible D gene (7 bases). The V gene's germline CDR1 is MNHNY and CDR2 SVGAGI (reference sequence). The V end was cut by 8 bases, the J end by 4 bases, with 23 bases between. CDR3 length equals 16 residues. The CDR3 loop is CASSLEWGGVAETQYF. CDR3 DNA sequence: TGTGCCAGCTCCCTCGAGTGGGGGGGCGTGGCAGAGACCCAGTACTTC.

The V and J genes are TRBV19 and TRBJ1-3, with 8 bases matching TRBD1. Germline CDR1 and CDR2: LNHDA and SQIVND (reference sequence). The CDR3 totals 15 residues. V lost 5 bases to trimming and J lost 3 bases; unmatched junction nucleotides: 6. The CDR3 DNA reads TGTGCCAGTAGTGACCGGGACAGGCTTGGAAACACCATATATTTT. It codes for CASSDRDRLGNTIYF.

The rearrangement links TRBV19 to TRBJ2-5; tentatively, D is TRBD2 (6 bases). Germline V gives CDR1 LNHDA, CDR2 SQIVND (reference sequence). With 1 base removed from V and 5 bases from J, the gap between germline ends came to 11 bases. This CDR3 has 14 amino acids. This chain's CDR3 is CASSIAGVGETQYF. As DNA, the CDR3 is TGTGCCAGTAGTATAGCGGGGGTCGGGGAGACCCAGTACTTC.

The J gene is TRBJ2-3, the V gene TRBV7-9; 7 bases fit TRBD1. From germline, CDR1 is SEHNR and CDR2 FQNEAQ (reference sequence). The CDR3 totals 18 residues. The V segment lost 4 bases and the J segment 2 bases; nucleotides outside the gene matches: 15. CDR3 protein: CASSSPPDRDLFTDTQYF. The CDR3 DNA reads as TGTGCCAGCAGCTCACCACCCGACAGGGATCTATTCACAGATACGCAGTATTTT.

This rearrangement joins TRBV9 to TRBJ2-1, with a possible D match to TRBD1 (6 bases). V was cut by 0 bases and J by 4 bases, with 11 bases left in between. Germline V gives CDR1 SGDLS, CDR2 YYNGEE. The CDR3 length is 15 residues. CDR3 coding DNA: TGTGCCAGCAGCGTAGGCCAGGGGCTATACAATGAGCAGTTCTTC. Amino acids: CASSVGQGLYNEQFF.

The chain joins TRBV2 to TRBJ2-2, with D perhaps TRBD1 (5 bases). The CDR3 consists of 12 residues. Looked up from germline, CDR1 is SNHLY and CDR2 is FYNNEI. The CDR3 spells CAKGSNTGELFF. The CDR3 DNA follows: TGTGCGAAGGGGTCGAACACCGGGGAGCTGTTTTTT.

The rearrangement links TRBV5-1 to TRBJ2-1, with 10 nucleotides matching TRBD2. After removal of 3 bases from V and 8 bases from J, the junction contained 11 bases not matched to a gene. Germline V CDR1 and CDR2: SGHRS, YFSETQ. The length of the CDR3 is 16 residues. CDR3 sequence (DNA): TGCGCCAGCAGCTCCTCTATGGGACTAGCGCGCCATGAGCAGTTCTTC. It codes for CASSSSMGLARHEQFF. Full variable domain (remainder filled in from reference TRBV5-1 and TRBJ2-1): KAGVTQTPRYLIKTRGQQVTLSCSPISGHRSVSWYQQTPGQGLQFLFEYFSETQRNKGNFPGRFSGRQFSNSRSEMNVSTLELGDSALYLCASSSSMGLARHEQFFGPGTRLTVL.

The chain carries TRBV7-3 and TRBJ1-1, with 7 nucleotides matching TRBD1. The CDR3 runs to 13 residues. Germline-derived CDR1 and CDR2 are SGHTA and FQGTGA. Trimming cost V 4 bases and J 4 bases; bases outside gene matches: 3. The CDR3 is CASSSDRVTEAFF. The CDR3 nucleotides read TGTGCCAGCAGCTCCGACAGGGTCACTGAAGCTTTCTTT.

V and J are TRBV11-1 and TRBJ1-1; D remains unclear. The germline gives CDR1 SGHAT, CDR2 FQDESV (reference sequence). Trimming pared 3 bases from V and 3 bases from J, leaving 8 bases between. There are 13 residues in the CDR3. Here the CDR3 reads CASSFGSYTEAFF. Here the CDR3 DNA reads TGTGCCAGCAGCTTCGGGTCTTACACTGAAGCTTTCTTT.

This clone was counted a few times. An end of the junction does not agree with germline; a read error may underlie this. This chain's CDR3 is CASRPRTAPIRGYGF. The CDR3 nucleotides read TGTGCCAGCAGACCCCGGACAGCCCCGATTAGGGGGTACGGCTTC. This rearrangement joins TRBV28 to TRBJ1-2; weak D call: TRBD1 (6 bases). There are 15 residues in the CDR3. Per germline, CDR1 MDHEN and CDR2 SYDVKM.

The chain couples TRBV11-2 to TRBJ2-7, with D tentatively TRBD2 (5 bases). Trimming removed 1 base at V and 6 bases at J, with 13 bases between. The CDR3 contains 14 residues. Germline V gene sequence: CDR1 SGHAT, CDR2 FQNNGV. CDR3 protein: CASSLVALGPEQYF. CDR3 bases: TGTGCCAGCAGCTTAGTAGCGTTGGGCCCCGAGCAGTACTTC.

There are a few counts of this clone. The chain links TRBV5-4 to TRBJ1-6; 10 nucleotides agree with TRBD1. Germline V gives CDR1 SGHNT, CDR2 YYREEE (reference sequence). This CDR3 comprises 16 residues. V was clipped by 2 bases and J by 9 bases; unmatched bases: 8. The CDR3 DNA sequence: TGTGCCAGCAGCTTATACGCGGGACAGGGGAGTTCACCCCTCCACTTT. Encoded protein: CASSLYAGQGSSPLHF.

This clone was seen a single time. The J gene is TRBJ1-1, the V gene TRBV4-1; D uncertain. Germline V gives CDR1 MGHRA, CDR2 YSYEKL. The CDR3 spans 13 residues. V dropped 1 base and J dropped 4 bases, with 7 bases sitting between them. The CDR3: CASSQGRGTEAFF. CDR3 DNA sequence: TGCGCCAGCAGCCAAGGACGGGGCACTGAAGCTTTCTTT.

CDR3 amino acids: CAIRTGTENTGELFF. CDR3 DNA: TGTGCCATCCGGACCGGGACAGAGAACACCGGGGAGCTGTTTTTT. This chain links TRBV6-6 with TRBJ2-2; 7 bases map to TRBD1. Germline-derived CDR1 and CDR2 are MNHNY and SVGAGI (reference sequence). The CDR3 consists of 15 residues. V was clipped by 10 bases and J by 1 base; unmatched bases: 9.

The V gene is TRBV7-2, the J gene TRBJ2-3; TRBD2 is a possible D gene (6 bases). Germline CDR1 is SGHTA and CDR2 is FQGNSA. This CDR3 has 15 residues. Between the trimmed V and J ends, which lost 5 bases and 4 bases, there was a span of 16 bases. DNA of the CDR3: TGTGCCAGCAGCCTGCGGGGCGCGGGCTCAGATACGCAGTATTTT. Its protein is CASSLRGAGSDTQYF.

This chain joins TRBV5-4 and TRBJ2-7; a possible D gene is TRBD2 (6 bases). This CDR3 has 15 amino acids. Trimming cost V 0 bases and J 1 base, with 11 bases left between them. Per the germline V gene, CDR1 is SGHNT and CDR2 is YYREEE (reference sequence). The CDR3, as DNA: TGTGCCAGCAGCTTGGTTGGCGGGGAATCCTACGAGCAGTACTTC. It specifies CASSLVGGESYEQYF.

The V gene is TRBV28, the J gene TRBJ1-3, with 8 bases matching TRBD1. Germline CDR1 MDHEN, CDR2 SYDVKM. The CDR3 is 15 residues long. V lost 3 bases and J lost 4; bases outside the gene matches: 5. For the CDR3, the DNA is TGTGCCAGCAGTTTGAACGGACAGGGCGGAAACACCATATATTTT. Its translation is CASSLNGQGGNTIYF.

The gene calls are TRBV6-5 and TRBJ2-5; 7 nucleotides line up with TRBD2. The trim removed 5 bases at V and 3 bases at J, leaving 0 bases unmatched. CDR1 and CDR2 from the germline V gene are MNHEY and SVGAGI. This CDR3 contains 12 residues. For the CDR3, the DNA is TGTGCCAGCAGTGGGGGGGAAGAGACCCAGTACTTC. It is translated as CASSGGEETQYF.

V and J are TRBV2 and TRBJ1-2; possible D gene TRBD1, 5 bases. Germline V CDR1 and CDR2: SNHLY, FYNNEI. The CDR3 is 11 amino acids. The V gene lost 6 bases and the J gene lost 8 bases, with 10 bases spanning the gap. The CDR3 region has the DNA TGTGCCAGCAGGGGGCTGAGGGGCTACACCTTC. Translating gives CASRGLRGYTF.

The J gene is TRBJ2-2, the V gene TRBV6-6; D gene unclear. V dropped 7 bases and J dropped 3 bases, with 15 bases sitting between them. In germline, CDR1 is MNHNY, CDR2 SVGAGI (reference sequence). CDR3 length equals 15 residues. CDR3 bases: TGTGCCAGCACGAATGACTCTGCCTACACCGGGGAGCTGTTTTTT. This encodes CASTNDSAYTGELFF.

This clone has just one count. This rearrangement joins TRBV2 to TRBJ1-2, with D uncertain. Trimming took off 6 bases at V and 10 bases at J, with 15 bases between the two ends. This CDR3 has 12 residues. CDR1 SNHLY and CDR2 FYNNEI come from the germline V gene. CDR3 sequence reads: CASSPQLFPYTF. Written as DNA, the CDR3 is TGTGCCAGCAGCCCCCAGTTATTTCCCTACACCTTC.

This chain joins TRBV28 and TRBJ2-3; the D gene is possibly TRBD1 (6 bases). Germline V lookup: CDR1 MDHEN, CDR2 SYDVKM. There are 15 residues in the CDR3. Trimming removed 3 bases from V and 2 bases from J, with 12 bases in between. DNA for the CDR3: TGTGCCAGCAGTTTCGTCCAGGGGACCACAGATACGCAGTATTTT. It encodes CASSFVQGTTDTQYF.

The J gene is TRBJ2-5, the V gene TRBV12-2; TRBD2, as called in the table, went unchecked against the DNA. TRBV12-2 is designated a pseudogene. CDR3 length: 18 residues. CDR3 amino acids: CASRLAQPSYYVGETQYF. The CDR3 region has the DNA TGTGCAAGTCGCTTAGCGCAGCCTAGCTATTATGTCGGCGAGACCCAGTACTTC.

The chain joins TRBV5-1 to TRBJ1-1; 7 bases map to TRBD1. The CDR3 is 16 residues long. Looked up from germline, CDR1 is SGHRS and CDR2 is YFSETQ. V was clipped by 0 bases and J by 4 bases; unmatched bases: 9. CDR3 in DNA: TGCGCCAGCAGCTTGGACCCGACAGGGCGAAGCACTGAAGCTTTCTTT. Its protein is CASSLDPTGRSTEAFF.

The chain employs TRBV4-1 and TRBJ2-4; tentative D call: TRBD2 (7 bases). This CDR3 spans 15 amino acids. V dropped 1 base and J dropped 5 bases, with 12 bases sitting between them. The germline CDR1 and CDR2 sequences are MGHRA and YSYEKL. The CDR3 bases are TGCGCCAGCAGCCAAGGGGGGGGCTTGGAAAACATTCAGTACTTC. Translating gives CASSQGGGLENIQYF.

The chain carries TRBV28 and TRBJ1-1; the D gene is possibly TRBD1 (5 bases). V was cut by 2 bases and J by 4 bases, with 17 bases left in between. The CDR3 has 16 amino acids. Looked up from germline, CDR1 is MDHEN and CDR2 is SYDVKM. CDR3 loop: CASSLEQAGLGTEAFF. In DNA, the CDR3 is TGTGCCAGCAGTTTAGAACAGGCGGGATTGGGCACTGAAGCTTTCTTT.

V and J are TRBV6-5 and TRBJ2-7; 8 bases agree with TRBD1. The CDR3 spans 15 residues. Germline values: CDR1 MNHEY, CDR2 SVGAGI. V was clipped by 8 bases and J by 0 bases; unmatched bases: 9. In nucleotides, the CDR3 is TGTGCCAGCGGCGATAGGACAGGGAACTCCTACGAGCAGTACTTC. As protein: CASGDRTGNSYEQYF.

The J gene is TRBJ2-3, the V gene TRBV7-8; D is uncertain. The length of the CDR3 is 14 residues. Germline CDR1 reads SGHVS; CDR2 reads FQNEAQ. V gave up 0 bases and J gave up 1 base, with 5 bases separating them. For the CDR3, the DNA is TGTGCCAGCAGCTTAGCTCTAGGCACAGATACGCAGTATTTT. Residues: CASSLALGTDTQYF.

The chain combines TRBV29-1 with TRBJ1-1; D is perhaps TRBD1 (5 bases). Trimming removed 5 bases at V and 4 bases at J, with 11 bases between. The CDR3 loop spans 12 amino acids. Germline lookup yields CDR1 SQVTM and CDR2 ANQGSEA. The CDR3: CSVFKGATEAFF. CDR3 nucleotides: TGCAGCGTTTTTAAAGGGGCCACTGAAGCTTTCTTT.

The genes are TRBV6-6 and TRBJ2-7; 11 bases agree with TRBD2. Germline V gene sequence: CDR1 MNHNY, CDR2 SVGAGI (reference sequence). Trimming removed 11 bases from V and 0 bases from J; junction bases left unmatched: 6. There are 14 residues in the CDR3. In DNA, the CDR3 is TGTGCCTCCCGACTAGCGGGGAGCTCCTACGAGCAGTACTTC. Translated, it gives CASRLAGSSYEQYF.